The next 31 T cell receptor beta chains were all read from a single sample in a study of cytomegalovirus exposure and HLA in healthy donors. The PCR ran on 60 Vbeta and 13 Jbeta primers. TCRdb keeps only in-frame clones here, not all; method: immunoSEQ multiplex PCR. The profile shows some 45,000 clones, 55% to 75% of them singletons. The source material was PBMCs. The source of these receptors is a woman aged 25 to 45 in good health and CMV-seronegative.

The chain links TRBV29-1 to TRBJ1-1; D is uncertain. Trimming stripped 4 bases from V and 1 base from J, with 10 bases between. The CDR3 is 13 amino acids. In germline, CDR1 is SQVTM, CDR2 ANQGSEA. This chain's CDR3 is CSVAHGGNTEAFF. The CDR3 DNA reads TGCAGCGTTGCGCACGGAGGGAACACTGAAGCTTTCTTT.

The rearrangement joins TRBV7-2 to TRBJ2-7; weak D call: TRBD1 (5 bases). Trimming cost V 6 bases and J 4 bases, with 16 bases left between them. The germline V gene has CDR1 SGHTA and CDR2 FQGNSA. CDR3 length: 14 amino acids. The CDR3 loop is CASRPDGAGYEQYF. CDR3 coding DNA: TGTGCCAGCAGGCCCGATGGGGCCGGGTACGAGCAGTACTTC.

The chain carries TRBV10-3 and TRBJ1-2, with D perhaps TRBD1 (6 bases). V gave up 2 bases and J gave up 4 bases, with 14 bases separating them. The CDR3 is made up of 15 amino acids. Germline V gene lookup returns CDR1 ENHRY and CDR2 SYGVKD. CDR3 sequence reads: CAISEGRGYAYGYTF. The CDR3 nucleotides are TGTGCCATCAGTGAGGGCAGGGGATATGCCTATGGCTACACCTTC.

CDR3 sequence reads: CAISVGRAGDDEKLFF. The CDR3 DNA sequence: TGTGCCATCAGTGTCGGGCGTGCAGGGGATGATGAAAAACTGTTTTTT. This sequence joins TRBV10-3 and TRBJ1-4; tentatively, D is TRBD1 (6 bases). The V end lost 4 bases, the J end lost 6 bases, and 18 bases lay between the germline ends. In germline, CDR1 is ENHRY, CDR2 SYGVKD. This CDR3 has 16 amino acids.

This chain joins TRBV30 and TRBJ1-2; D is possibly TRBD1 (5 bases). Germline loops: CDR1 GTSNPN, CDR2 SVGIG (reference sequence). V was pared by 2 bases and J by 4 bases, with 14 bases between. CDR3 length equals 14 residues. CDR3 residues: CAWSFRGWSYGYTF. Written as DNA, the CDR3 is TGTGCCTGGAGTTTTAGGGGATGGAGCTATGGCTACACCTTC. The whole variable domain, remainder taken from reference TRBV30 and TRBJ1-2, is SQTIHQWPATLVQPVGSPLSLECTVEGTSNPNLYWYRQAAGRGLQLLFYSVGIGQISSEVPQNLSASRPQDRQFILSSKKLLLSDSGFYLCAWSFRGWSYGYTFGSGTRLTVV.

Here the CDR3 DNA reads TGTGCCACCTGGACTAGCGGGGGGGCTAATTTGTTCTTC. This sequence encodes CATWTSGGANLFF. The chain carries TRBV5-6 and TRBJ2-1, with TRBD2 matching 15 bases. V lost 9 bases, J lost 15 bases, and 10 bases stayed unmatched. This CDR3 comprises 13 residues. CDR1 and CDR2 (germline): SGHDT, YYEEEE.

V is TRBV4-1 and J is TRBJ2-1, with D maybe TRBD1 (5 bases). V lost 1 base to trimming and J lost 0 bases, with 13 bases between them. The CDR3 loop spans 17 amino acids. Germline lookup yields CDR1 MGHRA and CDR2 YSYEKL. The CDR3 loop reads CASSQGVPQGSYNEQFF. CDR3 nucleotide sequence: TGCGCCAGCAGCCAAGGTGTACCCCAGGGCTCCTACAATGAGCAGTTCTTC.

The chain recombines TRBV30 with TRBJ2-5; D not certain. This CDR3 contains 10 residues. V lost 3 bases and J 5 bases, leaving 4 bases between the germline ends. Per the germline V gene, CDR1 is GTSNPN and CDR2 is SVGIG (reference sequence). CDR3 coding DNA: TGTGCCTGGAGCCAGGAGACCCAGTACTTC. It codes for CAWSQETQYF.

CDR3 amino acids: CASRGQGYEKLFF. CDR3 DNA sequence: TGTGCCAGCAGGGGACAGGGCTACGAAAAACTGTTTTTT. The rearrangement uses TRBV25-1 and TRBJ1-4, with 9 nucleotides matching TRBD1. The germline CDR1 and CDR2 sequences are MGHDK and SYGVNS. The CDR3 spans 13 residues. V shed 6 bases, J shed 8 bases, and the junction held 4 bases outside the gene matches.

The V call is TRBV4-1, the J call TRBJ1-2; no clear D gene. V was cut by 4 bases and J by 5 bases, with 17 bases left in between. Germline assignment: CDR1 MGHRA and CDR2 YSYEKL. This CDR3 region has 15 residues. The CDR3 region is CASSPQREKRYGYTF. The CDR3 DNA reads TGCGCCAGCAGCCCGCAACGAGAAAAGAGGTATGGCTACACCTTC.

This clone was detected once. This chain connects TRBV30 to TRBJ1-2; tentative D call: TRBD1 (6 bases). Trimming left V 2 bases short and J 2 bases short, with 9 bases between. Germline CDR1 GTSNPN, CDR2 SVGIG (reference sequence). This CDR3 has 13 residues. CDR3 amino acids: CAWSSGTNYGYTF. The CDR3 bases are TGTGCCTGGAGTTCCGGGACAAACTATGGCTACACCTTC.

The rearrangement links TRBV5-1 to TRBJ1-1; maybe TRBD1 (6 bases). Trimming stripped 3 bases from V and 5 bases from J, with 20 bases between. The CDR3 sequence is 16 residues long. Germline V CDR1 and CDR2: SGHRS, YFSETQ. Written as DNA, the CDR3 is TGCGCCAGCAGCTCCAAAAACCTTCTAGGACAGACTGAAGCTTTCTTT. The encoded protein is CASSSKNLLGQTEAFF.

In its sample, this clone was seen a few times. V usage is TRBV10-3 and J usage is TRBJ1-3, with TRBD1 as a possible D gene (5 bases). Germline loops: CDR1 ENHRY, CDR2 SYGVKD. The V and J ends lost 7 bases and 9 bases respectively, with 16 bases between them. The CDR3 sequence is 13 residues long. As DNA, the CDR3 is TGTGCCATCACCACAGGCGGGGGAGCCACCATATATTTT. The encoded protein is CAITTGGGATIYF.

The chain joins TRBV5-1 to TRBJ1-1; 8 bases are a match to TRBD1. This CDR3 is 14 amino acids long. With V trimmed by 2 bases and J by 5 bases, 5 bases remained unmatched. CDR1 and CDR2 (germline): SGHRS, YFSETQ. CDR3 DNA: TGCGCCAGCAGCTTTCAACAGGGGGGAACTGAAGCTTTCTTT. Its protein product is CASSFQQGGTEAFF.

This clone has only a few counts. The chain is built from TRBV28 and TRBJ1-3, with 8 bases lining up with TRBD1. The germline V gene has CDR1 MDHEN and CDR2 SYDVKM. The CDR3 runs to 14 residues. The J segment lost 4 bases and the V segment lost 4 bases, leaving 3 bases of the junction unmatched. CDR3 DNA sequence: TGTGCCAGCAGTTCTTGGACAGGGGGAAACACCATATATTTT. Amino acid sequence: CASSSWTGGNTIYF.

J is TRBJ2-3 and V is TRBV6-1; 7 nucleotides align to TRBD2. CDR1 and CDR2 from the germline V gene are MNHNS and SASEGT. Trimming removed 3 bases from V and 1 base from J; junction bases left unmatched: 4. This CDR3 is 15 amino acids long. Here the CDR3 reads CASSEAGVGTDTQYF. The DNA of the CDR3 is TGTGCCAGCAGTGAGGCGGGGGTTGGCACAGATACGCAGTATTTT.

The chain has TRBV29-1 and TRBJ2-7; 8 bases align to TRBD2. The V segment lost 0 bases and the J segment 4 bases; nucleotides outside the gene matches: 5. Per the germline V gene, CDR1 is SQVTM and CDR2 is ANQGSEA. The CDR3 spans 14 residues. DNA for the CDR3: TGCAGCGTTGAAGATCGGGGGGGTGATTACGAGCAGTACTTC. It yields the protein CSVEDRGGDYEQYF.

Here the CDR3 reads CASRIRDKIQPQHF. CDR3 coding DNA: TGTGCCAGCAGGATTCGGGACAAAATTCAGCCCCAGCATTTT. The chain employs TRBV2 and TRBJ1-5; tentative D call: TRBD1 (6 bases). V shed 6 bases and J shed 6 bases, with 15 bases lying between them. The CDR3 runs to 14 residues. The V gene's germline CDR1 is SNHLY and CDR2 FYNNEI.

This clone was seen once. The chain recombines TRBV6-4 with TRBJ2-2, with TRBD2 identical over 11 bases. Germline V gene sequence: CDR1 MRHNA, CDR2 SNTAGT. The V gene end was trimmed by 7 bases and the J gene end by 5 bases; junction bases not matched to a gene: 6. The CDR3 sequence is 15 residues long. DNA for the CDR3: TGTGCCAGCACGGAACTAGCGGGGGAAACCGGGGAGCTGTTTTTT. It is translated as CASTELAGETGELFF.

The chain couples TRBV6-5 to TRBJ1-3; TRBD1 might be the D (6 bases). The germline CDR1 and CDR2 sequences are MNHEY and SVGAGI. This CDR3 is built from 15 residues. Trimming shortened V by 0 bases and J by 3 bases, and 9 bases separated the two germline ends. CDR3: CASSYSGGDGNTIYF. The CDR3 DNA is TGTGCCAGCAGTTACTCAGGGGGAGATGGAAACACCATATATTTT.

This clone was detected only a few times. V and J are TRBV6-1 and TRBJ1-6; 8 bases line up with TRBD1. Per germline, CDR1 MNHNS and CDR2 SASEGT. CDR3 length: 13 amino acids. The V gene end was trimmed by 2 bases and the J gene end by 11 bases; junction bases not matched to a gene: 2. The CDR3 reads CASSETGGTPLHF. The DNA of the CDR3 is TGTGCCAGCAGTGAAACAGGGGGAACACCCCTCCACTTT.

The chain uses TRBV5-1 and TRBJ2-5; D possibly corresponds to TRBD2 (5 bases). V was pared by 0 bases and J by 0 bases, with 6 bases between. CDR1 is SGHRS and CDR2 is YFSETQ in the germline V gene. The CDR3 runs to 14 residues. In DNA, the CDR3 is TGCGCCAGCAGCTTGGTCGGGAACCAAGAGACCCAGTACTTC. Protein: CASSLVGNQETQYF.

This clone is medium-sized within its sample. The genes are TRBV29-1 and TRBJ1-1; 7 nucleotides line up with TRBD1. Germline assignment: CDR1 SQVTM and CDR2 ANQGSEA. Trimming cost V 3 bases and J 5 bases; bases outside gene matches: 6. The CDR3 is 13 amino acids. The CDR3: CSVDAGGGTEAFF. For the CDR3, the DNA is TGCAGCGTTGATGCAGGGGGTGGGACTGAAGCTTTCTTT.

The rearrangement joins TRBV10-2 to TRBJ2-2, with D uncertain. This CDR3 has 15 amino acids. Germline V gene sequence: CDR1 WSHSY, CDR2 SAAADI. V lost 7 bases to trimming and J lost 4 bases, with 16 bases between them. The CDR3, as DNA: TGCGCCAGCACTTCCTTCGAGGAGAGCACCGGGGAGCTGTTTTTT. It codes for CASTSFEESTGELFF.

V and J are TRBV4-1 and TRBJ1-5; TRBD1 aligns across 9 bases. The CDR3 loop spans 18 amino acids. The germline gives CDR1 MGHRA, CDR2 YSYEKL. V gave up 4 bases and J gave up 4 bases; unmatched junction bases: 14. CDR3 protein: CASSLEPTGGPVNQPQHF. The CDR3 DNA reads as TGCGCCAGCAGCCTTGAACCGACAGGGGGGCCAGTTAATCAGCCCCAGCATTTT.

This chain connects TRBV6-5 to TRBJ1-5; D not certain. In germline, CDR1 is MNHEY, CDR2 SVGAGI. The V end was cut by 0 bases, the J end by 7 bases, with 10 bases between. The CDR3 sequence is 14 residues long. CDR3 protein: CASSYSSGSQPQHF. The CDR3 nucleotides read TGTGCCAGCAGTTACTCCTCGGGGAGCCAGCCCCAGCATTTT.

This chain joins TRBV6-1 and TRBJ1-2, with D possibly being TRBD1 (5 bases). Germline CDR1 reads MNHNS; CDR2 reads SASEGT. This CDR3 has 14 residues. V dropped 1 base and J dropped 1 base, with 7 bases sitting between them. The DNA of the CDR3 is TGTGCCAGCAGTGAAGGGGGCGGTAACTATGGCTACACCTTC. It translates to CASSEGGGNYGYTF.

This chain connects TRBV7-2 to TRBJ2-3; D possibly corresponds to TRBD1 (5 bases). The germline V and J ends were trimmed by 3 bases and 6 bases, with 13 bases remaining between them. The CDR3 contains 14 residues. From germline, CDR1 is SGHTA and CDR2 FQGNSA. The CDR3 DNA reads TGTGCCAGCAGCTTGGCCGCCAGACAGGATACGCAGTATTTT. It codes for CASSLAARQDTQYF.

V and J are TRBV6-6 and TRBJ1-2; 9 bases are a match to TRBD1. The germline V gene encodes CDR1 MNHNY and CDR2 SVGAGI (reference sequence). This CDR3 comprises 13 residues. V dropped 6 bases and J dropped 4; count of bases not matched to a gene: 3. CDR3 sequence reads: CASSKGQGYGYTF. The CDR3 DNA sequence: TGTGCCAGCAGCAAGGGACAGGGCTATGGCTACACCTTC.

The rearrangement links TRBV6-1 to TRBJ1-2; D is undetermined. Germline CDR1 is MNHNS and CDR2 is SASEGT. The V end lost 0 bases, the J end lost 4 bases, and 12 bases lay between the germline ends. This CDR3 region has 15 residues. This CDR3 is CASSEAGGQGYGYTF. In DNA form, the CDR3 reads TGTGCCAGCAGTGAAGCTGGCGGGCAAGGCTATGGCTACACCTTC.

Only one count was recorded for this clone. The rearrangement joins TRBV5-6 to TRBJ1-5, with D perhaps matching TRBD1 (6 bases). Germline-derived CDR1 and CDR2 are SGHDT and YYEEEE. V was trimmed by 3 bases and J by 3 bases, leaving 10 bases between them. The CDR3 is 14 amino acids. The CDR3 reads CASSSSGDNQPQHF. The CDR3 DNA reads as TGTGCCAGCAGCTCCTCAGGGGACAATCAGCCCCAGCATTTT.